This TCR beta chain is drawn from a study of beta chain features in type 1 diabetes. A heparinised blood draw that averaged about 0.11 L was obtained once from each donor. Sorted CD4+ subsets: naive, central memory, regulatory, stem cell-like memory (CD45RO/CCR7/CD25/CD127/CD95/CD27 panel). This clone appeared a few times. As yet, its antigen is unknown. Since all of the isolated RNA was reverse transcribed, expressed TCRB transcripts were what got sequenced. Mean read depth for naive, central memory and regulatory T cell samples was several million reads. Measured with immunoSEQ multiplex PCR; TCRdb has only the in-frame clones, and not every one. The sample gives fewer than 350,000 clones, 15% of which show up once; less than 0.02% is in the top ten. V was cut by 10 bases and J by 8 bases, with 15 bases left in between. This CDR3 contains 12 residues. Germline loops: CDR1 SNHLY, CDR2 FYNNEI. Overall study results and limits: Among patients with Type 1 diabetes, TCRB CDR3s were moderately but significantly shorter in every one of the four CD4+ subsets. Although PCR might favor shorter templates, it would do so equally in patients and controls.

This clonotype originated in a man between 18 and 29 years old with type 1 diabetes. Sequencing was done on a sample of naive CD4+ T cells from blood. The chain carries TRBV2 and TRBJ1-5; D not resolved. For the CDR3, the DNA is TGTGCCACCCGTCGTAATATTGAGCCCCAGCATTTT. Protein: CATRRNIEPQHF.